A selection of T cell receptor beta chains follows, all from one sample in a study of cytomegalovirus exposure and HLA in healthy donors. Some clones are missing from TCRdb's copy, which holds only in-frame ones; the method was immunoSEQ multiplex PCR. The sample includes some 88,000 clones, 95% to 97% seen only once; the top ten take 0.6% to 0.85%. The sequencing input was PBMCs. These TCRs come from a man between 18 and 29 years old in good health and CMV-seronegative. Each CDR3 is given without its conserved first and last residue. The order of the fields is V gene, CDR3 protein.

v_gene: TRBV2
CDR3aa: ASSVVSGANTGELF

v_gene: TRBV7-2
CDR3aa: ASSIQGDGNQPQH

v_gene: TRBV29-1
CDR3aa: SVSGLAGGPDEQF

v_gene: TRBV28
CDR3aa: ASRRGFGTEAF

v_gene: TRBV19
CDR3aa: ACRTSGTIFSSSTDTQY

v_gene: TRBV5-8
CDR3aa: ASTVPGQGVDEQY

v_gene: TRBV28
CDR3aa: ASAPKYRAKNIQY

v_gene: TRBV19
CDR3aa: ASNWGLDSNQPQH

v_gene: TRBV4-1
CDR3aa: ASAVSGANVLI

v_gene: TRBV27
CDR3aa: ASSNGLAGAEQF

v_gene: TRBV6-1
CDR3aa: ASSEATAGYRTEAF

v_gene: TRBV5-1
CDR3aa: ASKQRQGFNYGYT

v_gene: TRBV28
CDR3aa: ASSARDSAYEQY

v_gene: TRBV29-1
CDR3aa: SVGQGRYEQY

v_gene: TRBV5-1
CDR3aa: ASSLVAAGANVLT

v_gene: TRBV11-2
CDR3aa: ASSGRTGGDYGYT

v_gene: TRBV5-4
CDR3aa: ASSSGGTSVQETQY

v_gene: TRBV11-3
CDR3aa: ASSLQGAGGANVLT

v_gene: TRBV30
CDR3aa: AWSVLAGGEF